This T cell receptor (beta chain) was documented in a study of blood T cell repertoires in COVID-19. As for the study in general: PBMCs, B-cell-depleted T cells, or T cells were the source of the cDNA or gDNA that made up the material.

As processed by the authors: Reference gene primers were amplified, and this amplification served to estimate nucleated cell counts. Measured with immunoSEQ multiplex PCR; TCRdb has only the in-frame clones, and not every one. V and J calls and clone size come straight from that table; D and trimming were deduced from the DNA. The sample carries about 250,000 clones, about 86% recorded once. This clone has just a few counts. The V gene's germline CDR1 is SGHRS and CDR2 YFSETQ. The CDR3 is made up of 13 amino acids. Trimming shortened V by 4 bases and J by 8 bases, and 13 bases separated the two germline ends.

V is TRBV5-1 and J is TRBJ1-3; the D is unclear. The clonotype comes from a man older than 75 with acute or convalescent COVID-19. Input material: peripheral blood. This CDR3 reads CASSVGGSDTIYF. CDR3 nucleotide sequence: TGCGCCAGCAGCGTTGGAGGATCGGACACCATATATTTT.